This is a list of T cell receptor beta chains from one sample in a study of CD8+CD57+ T cells in acquired aplastic anemia. TCRdb ran MiXCR on the reads and lists one entry per CDR3 protein. Counted here are 150,000 or so distinct CDR3 sequences, approximately 44% occurring once; the ten biggest clones make up 3.2%. Sequenced: sorted CD4+, CD8+, or CD8+CD57+ T cells (not recorded which) from PBMCs. The receptors come from a human donor with aplastic anemia. The CDR3 runs from the conserved cysteine through the conserved F or W. D genes are given only for firm matches. The size entry is marked missing in some rows and otherwise reads once, few, many or a size class.

>TRBD2|.|TRBJ2-1|TRBV5-1
CASSSLPGTSGRSYNEQFF
TGCGCCAGCAGCTCCCTCCCCGGGACTAGCGGACGCTCCTACAATGAGCAGTTCTTC
>TRBD1|many|TRBJ1-2|TRBV30
CAWRDRGGYTF
TGTGCCTGGAGAGACAGGGGTGGCTACACCTTC
>TRBD2|.|TRBJ2-1|TRBV10-3
CAISGERGGHNEQFF
TGTGCCATCAGTGGGGAGCGGGGGGGCCATAATGAGCAGTTCTTC
>.|.|TRBJ1-4|TRBV27
CASSLGRINEKLFF
TGTGCCAGCAGTTTGGGACGGATTAATGAAAAACTGTTTTTT
>TRBD1|many|TRBJ2-2|TRBV9
CASSVGGTVTGELFF
TGTGCCAGCAGCGTAGGGGGGACAGTCACCGGGGAGCTGTTTTTT
>.|many|TRBJ2-1|TRBV20-1
CSASLTEGTYNEQFF
TGCAGTGCTAGTTTGACGGAGGGGACCTACAATGAGCAGTTCTTC
>.|.|TRBJ1-3|TRBV18
CASSPSPVSNSGNTIYF
TGTGCCAGCTCACCATCCCCGGTTAGCAACTCTGGAAACACCATATATTTT
>TRBD1|.|TRBJ2-7|TRBV20-1
CSARRDRVNEQYF
TGCAGTGCTAGACGGGACAGGGTTAACGAGCAGTACTTC
>.|many|TRBJ1-4|TRBV15
CATSRDRAGTEKLFF
TGTGCCACCAGCAGAGATAGAGCAGGAACTGAAAAACTGTTTTTT
>TRBD1|many|TRBJ1-1|TRBV25-1
CASSEGTGTNTEAFF
TGTGCCAGCAGTGAAGGGACAGGGACGAACACTGAAGCTTTCTTT
>TRBD2|.|TRBJ2-1|TRBV25-1
CASSAGGGSYNEQFF
TGTGCCAGCAGTGCCGGGGGGGGTTCCTACAATGAGCAGTTCTTC
>.|many|TRBJ1-1|TRBV4-3
CASSQVRDTEAFF
TGCGCCAGCAGCCAAGTAAGAGACACTGAAGCTTTCTTT
>.|many|TRBJ2-5|TRBV5-8
CASSWGHPKGEETQYF
TGTGCCAGCAGCTGGGGACACCCTAAAGGTGAAGAGACCCAGTACTTC
>.|.|TRBJ2-4|TRBV19
CASSMPSLAKNIQYF
TGTGCCAGTAGTATGCCTAGTCTAGCCAAAAACATTCAGTACTTC
>.|few|TRBJ1-1|TRBV29-1
CSPFRWNTEAFF
TGCAGCCCCTTTCGGTGGAACACTGAAGCTTTCTTT
>.|many|TRBJ1-1|TRBV5-5
CASSFGYSMNTEAFF
TGTGCCAGCAGCTTCGGGTACTCCATGAACACTGAAGCTTTCTTT
>TRBD1|.|TRBJ2-7|TRBV10-3
CAISRGQGIYEQYF
TGTGCCATCAGTAGAGGACAGGGAATTTACGAGCAGTACTTC
>.|.|TRBJ2-3|TRBV12-3/TRBV12-4
CASRSGGGQKSTDTQYF
TGTGCCAGCAGGTCAGGGGGGGGGCAAAAGAGCACAGATACGCAGTATTTT
>.|.|TRBJ2-1|TRBV10-3
CAISVEGNEQFF
TGTGCCATCAGTGTGGAGGGAAATGAGCAGTTCTTC
>TRBD2|few|TRBJ2-3|TRBV12-3/TRBV12-4
CASSFHVAGGQHRSDTQYF
TGTGCCAGCAGTTTTCACGTAGCGGGGGGGCAACACCGGTCAGATACGCAGTATTTT
>.|few|TRBJ1-2|TRBV19
CASKLGGTNYGYTF
TGTGCCAGTAAATTAGGGGGTACGAACTATGGCTACACCTTC
>.|.|TRBJ1-2|TRBV15
CATSRDRGGHYGYTF
TGTGCCACCAGCAGAGATCGCGGGGGGCACTATGGCTACACCTTC
>TRBD1|medium-sized|TRBJ1-6|TRBV25-1
CASSDSWTGRSYNSPLHF
TGTGCCAGCAGTGATTCTTGGACAGGGCGCTCCTATAATTCACCCCTCCACTTT
>.|few|TRBJ2-5|TRBV7-3
CAGSLNGGSETQYF
TGTGCCGGCAGCTTAAACGGTGGATCAGAGACCCAGTACTTC
>TRBD1|.|TRBJ1-2|TRBV10-3
CASSVGQGASTGYTF
TGTGCCAGCAGTGTAGGACAGGGGGCATCTACTGGCTACACCTTC
>.|.|TRBJ1-1|TRBV10-1
CASSEGRYTEAFF
TGCGCCAGCAGCGAGGGACGTTACACTGAAGCTTTCTTT
>TRBD1|.|TRBJ2-2|TRBV4-2
CASSQSSGGVGKTGELFF
TGTGCCAGCAGCCAATCTTCAGGGGGTGTTGGAAAAACCGGGGAGCTGTTTTTT
>.|.|TRBJ2-2|TRBV7-2
CASSSAGRSTGELFF
TGTGCCAGCAGCTCGGCAGGGCGCAGCACCGGGGAGCTGTTTTTT
>.|.|TRBJ1-2|TRBV7-9
CASSSRINYGYTF
TGTGCCAGCAGCTCACGGATTAACTATGGCTACACCTTC
>TRBD2|many|TRBJ2-5|TRBV5-6
CASTGTSGNQETQYF
TGTGCCAGTACCGGGACTAGCGGGAACCAAGAGACCCAGTACTTC
>TRBD1|many|TRBJ1-1|TRBV29-1
CSVESWDRMNTEAFF
TGCAGCGTTGAGTCCTGGGACAGGATGAACACTGAAGCTTTCTTT
>.|once|TRBJ1-2|TRBV15
CATSRGGSNGYTF
TGTGCCACCAGCAGAGGGGGGTCGAATGGCTACACCTTC
>.|many|TRBJ2-7|TRBV28
CASSSGTFSYEQYF
TGTGCCAGCAGTTCCGGGACATTCTCCTACGAGCAGTACTTC
>.|.|TRBJ2-3|TRBV25-1
CARGDKRTDTQYF
TGTGCTAGAGGGGACAAGCGCACAGATACGCAGTATTTT
>.|few|TRBJ1-2|TRBV18
CASSPEANPYGYTF
TGTGCCAGCTCACCCGAGGCGAACCCCTATGGCTACACCTTC
>TRBD1|once|TRBJ1-2|TRBV9
CASSAGGETGSYGYTF
TGTGCCAGCAGCGCCGGCGGGGAGACAGGGTCTTATGGCTACACCTTC
>TRBD1|once|TRBJ2-1|TRBV24-1
CATSSRDRVYEQFF
TGTGCCACCAGTTCCCGGGACAGGGTCTATGAGCAGTTCTTC
>TRBD1|many|TRBJ1-6|TRBV2
CASGRQGGNSPLHF
TGTGCCAGCGGTCGACAGGGAGGAAATTCACCCCTCCACTTT
>TRBD1|.|TRBJ1-2|TRBV2
CASSVAGQGWGYTF
TGTGCCAGCAGTGTCGCCGGACAGGGCTGGGGCTACACCTTC
>TRBD1|.|TRBJ1-4|TRBV29-1
CSVGTGWDEKLFF
TGCAGCGTCGGGACAGGGTGGGATGAAAAACTGTTTTTT
>.|.|TRBJ1-2|TRBV7-9
CASSPGAGGYTF
TGTGCCAGCAGCCCGGGGGCGGGTGGCTACACCTTC
>.|.|TRBJ2-4|TRBV5-2
CASNSRQGGMAKNIQYF
TGTGCCAGCAACTCAAGACAGGGGGGCATGGCCAAAAACATTCAGTACTTC